This TCR beta chain derives from a study of cytomegalovirus exposure and HLA in healthy donors. Turning to the study itself: Roughly 180 million T cells yielded roughly 120 million unique TCR beta sequences, as an earlier analysis found.

13 Jbeta primers and 60 Vbeta primers were used for the PCR. The data were produced by immunoSEQ multiplex PCR, yet TCRdb's version contains in-frame clones alone and is incomplete. This table holds 140,000 or so clones, about 84% found once. With regard to this clone: What it recognizes is unknown.

General study findings and limits: A further, later analysis showed that HLA-associated TCR beta chains (compared with equally common others) were more clonally expanded. From TCR beta sequences, most subjects' HLA-A and HLA-B alleles were reportedly predicted accurately. Accounts indicate the classifier identified cytomegalovirus status with strong specificity and sensitivity.

The V gene's germline CDR1 is SGHRS and CDR2 YFSETQ. The junction had 22 bases not matched to a gene; V was cut back by 4 bases and J by 7 bases. This CDR3 comprises 18 residues. This chain connects TRBV5-1 to TRBJ2-7; 8 nucleotides agree with TRBD1. The source is a woman between 18 and 29 years old in good health and CMV-seropositive. Material for sequencing was PBMCs. Here the CDR3 reads CASSPRETGGIGGGEQYF. CDR3 coding DNA: TGCGCCAGCAGCCCTCGGGAAACAGGGGGTATAGGAGGGGGAGAGCAGTACTTC. The full variable domain, its missing parts supplied by reference TRBV5-1 and TRBJ2-7, is KAGVTQTPRYLIKTRGQQVTLSCSPISGHRSVSWYQQTPGQGLQFLFEYFSETQRNKGNFPGRFSGRQFSNSRSEMNVSTLELGDSALYLCASSPRETGGIGGGEQYFGPGTRLTVT.